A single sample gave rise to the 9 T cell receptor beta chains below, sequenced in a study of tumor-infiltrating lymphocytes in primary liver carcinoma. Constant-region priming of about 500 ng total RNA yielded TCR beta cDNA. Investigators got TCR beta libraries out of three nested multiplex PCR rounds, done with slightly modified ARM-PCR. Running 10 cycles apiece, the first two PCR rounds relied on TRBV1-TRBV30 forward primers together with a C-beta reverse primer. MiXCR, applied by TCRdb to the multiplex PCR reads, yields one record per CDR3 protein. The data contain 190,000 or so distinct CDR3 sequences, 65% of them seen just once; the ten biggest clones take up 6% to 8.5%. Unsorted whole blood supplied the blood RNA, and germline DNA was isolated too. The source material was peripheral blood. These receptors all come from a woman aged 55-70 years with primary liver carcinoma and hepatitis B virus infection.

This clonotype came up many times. The CDR3 bases are TGTGCCAGCATCGAATCGGGGAACTACACCTTC. Protein sequence: CASIESGNYTF. The J gene is TRBJ1-2, the V gene TRBV6-5; D not certain. Trimming took off 7 bases at V and 10 bases at J, with 13 bases between the two ends. This CDR3 region has 11 residues. Germline-derived CDR1 and CDR2 are MNHEY and SVGAGI.

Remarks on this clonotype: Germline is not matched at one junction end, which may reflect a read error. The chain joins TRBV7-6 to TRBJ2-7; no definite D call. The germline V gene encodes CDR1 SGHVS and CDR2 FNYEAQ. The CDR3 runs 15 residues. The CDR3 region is CASGLNPASSYEQYF. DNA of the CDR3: TGTGCCAGCGGCTTAAATCCGGCCAGCTCCTACGAGCAGTACTTC.

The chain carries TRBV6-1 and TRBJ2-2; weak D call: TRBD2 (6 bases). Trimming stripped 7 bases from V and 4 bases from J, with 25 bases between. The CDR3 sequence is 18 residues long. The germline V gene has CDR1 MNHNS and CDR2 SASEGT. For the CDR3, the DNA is TGTGCCAGCACCCGAGTCACGGGTGGGGGGATGGGCACCGGGGAGCTGTTTTTT. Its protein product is CASTRVTGGGMGTGELFF.

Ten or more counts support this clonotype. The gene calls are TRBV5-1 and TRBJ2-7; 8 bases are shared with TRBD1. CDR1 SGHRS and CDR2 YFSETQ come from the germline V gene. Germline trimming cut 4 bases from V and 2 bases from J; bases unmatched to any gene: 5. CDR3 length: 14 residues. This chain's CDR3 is CASSLDRATYEQYF. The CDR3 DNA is TGCGCCAGCAGCCTGGACAGGGCGACCTACGAGCAGTACTTC.

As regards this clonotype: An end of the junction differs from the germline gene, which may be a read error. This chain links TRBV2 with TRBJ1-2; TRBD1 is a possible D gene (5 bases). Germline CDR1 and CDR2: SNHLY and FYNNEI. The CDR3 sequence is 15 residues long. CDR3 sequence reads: CASSEDRGSNYGYTF. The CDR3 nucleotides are TGTGCCAGTAGTGAAGACCGGGGGTCTAACTATGGCTACACCTTC. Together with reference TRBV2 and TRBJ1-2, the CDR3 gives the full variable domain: EPEVTQTPSHQVTQMGQEVILRCVPISNHLYFYWYRQILGQKVEFLVSFYNNEISEKSEIFDDQFSVERPDGSNFTLKIRSTKLEDSAMYFCASSEDRGSNYGYTFGSGTRLTVV.

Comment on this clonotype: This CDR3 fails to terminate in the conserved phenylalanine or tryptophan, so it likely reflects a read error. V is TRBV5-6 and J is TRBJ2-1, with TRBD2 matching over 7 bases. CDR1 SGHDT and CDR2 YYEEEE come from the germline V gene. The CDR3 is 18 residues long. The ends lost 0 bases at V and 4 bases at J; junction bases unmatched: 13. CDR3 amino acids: CASSLGLRGRAIYNEQFL. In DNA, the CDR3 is TGTGCCAGCAGCTTGGGTCTGCGAGGGAGGGCCATTTACAATGAGCAGTTCCTC.

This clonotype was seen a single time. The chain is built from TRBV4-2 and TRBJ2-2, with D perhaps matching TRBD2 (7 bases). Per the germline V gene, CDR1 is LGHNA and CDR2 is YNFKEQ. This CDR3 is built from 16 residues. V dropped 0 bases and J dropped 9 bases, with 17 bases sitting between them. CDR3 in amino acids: CASSQDWGGSTRELFF. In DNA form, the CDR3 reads TGTGCCAGCAGCCAAGATTGGGGGGGCTCCACAAGGGAGCTGTTTTTT.

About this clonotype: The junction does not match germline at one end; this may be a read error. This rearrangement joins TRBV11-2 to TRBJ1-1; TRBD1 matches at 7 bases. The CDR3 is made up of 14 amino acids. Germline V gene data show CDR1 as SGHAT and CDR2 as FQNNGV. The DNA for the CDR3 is TGTGTCAGCAGCGCGCTGACAGGGCGGACTGAAGCTTTCTTT. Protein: CVSSALTGRTEAFF.

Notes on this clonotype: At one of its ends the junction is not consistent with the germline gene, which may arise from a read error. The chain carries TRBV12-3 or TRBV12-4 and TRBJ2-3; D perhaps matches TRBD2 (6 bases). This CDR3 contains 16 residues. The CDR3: CANSSRDWGGPDTQYF. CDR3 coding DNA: TGTGCCAACAGTTCCCGGGACTGGGGAGGACCAGATACGCAGTATTTT.